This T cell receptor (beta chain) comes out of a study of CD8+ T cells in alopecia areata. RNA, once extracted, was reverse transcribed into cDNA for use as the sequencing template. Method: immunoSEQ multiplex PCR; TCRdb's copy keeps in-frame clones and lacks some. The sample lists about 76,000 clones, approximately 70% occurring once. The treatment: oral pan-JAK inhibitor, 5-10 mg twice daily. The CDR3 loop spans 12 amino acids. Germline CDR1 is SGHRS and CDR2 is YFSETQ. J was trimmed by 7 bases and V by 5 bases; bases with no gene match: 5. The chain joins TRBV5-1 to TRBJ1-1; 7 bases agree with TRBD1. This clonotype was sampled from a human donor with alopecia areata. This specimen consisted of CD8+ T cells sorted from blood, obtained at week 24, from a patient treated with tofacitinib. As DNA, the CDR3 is TGCGCCAGCAGACAGGGGCTTCGTGAAGCTTTCTTT. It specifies CASRQGLREAFF.